The clone carrying this T cell receptor (beta chain) was recorded a few times. The target antigen is unknown. The data are from a study of T cell repertoires in cytomegalovirus infection. Overall study context: Matching HLA type and CMV infection were both indicated by public TCR beta signatures. Study-level findings and limits: Accumulated public TCR beta family frequency recognized individuals carrying CMV together with the relevant HLA. HLA-C-restricted CMV clonotypes gave the most frequent clonotype in two of eight donors.

TCRdb ran MiXCR on the reads and lists one entry per CDR3 protein. The sample has roughly 230,000 distinct CDR3 sequences, 6% to 8% seen once; the top ten hold 5.5% to 6.5%. The CDR3 consists of 14 residues. With 1 base clipped from V and 2 bases from J, the junction kept 5 bases outside the gene matches. The germline CDR1 and CDR2 sequences are SQVTM and ANQGSEA. The chain couples TRBV29-1 to TRBJ2-7, with TRBD1 matching 7 bases. Sample: PBMCs. The sequence derives from a human donor in good health (CMV status not recorded). Some clones in this sample may be carry-over from other donors' samples. DNA of the CDR3: TGCAGCGTTGAAGTCTCCGGGACAGCCTACGAGCAGTACTTC. Its protein is CSVEVSGTAYEQYF.